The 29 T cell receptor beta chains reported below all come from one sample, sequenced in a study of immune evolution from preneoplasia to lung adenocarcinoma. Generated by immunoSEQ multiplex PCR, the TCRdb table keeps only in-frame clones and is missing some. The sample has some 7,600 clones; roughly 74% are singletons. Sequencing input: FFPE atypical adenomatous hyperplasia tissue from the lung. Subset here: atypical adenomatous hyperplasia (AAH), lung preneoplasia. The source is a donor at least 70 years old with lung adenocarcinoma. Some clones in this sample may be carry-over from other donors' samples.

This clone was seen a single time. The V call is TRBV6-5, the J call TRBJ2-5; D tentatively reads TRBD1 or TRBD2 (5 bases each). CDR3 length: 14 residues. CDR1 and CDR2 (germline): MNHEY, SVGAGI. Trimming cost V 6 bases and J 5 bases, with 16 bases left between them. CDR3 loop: CASRGHDRGETQYF. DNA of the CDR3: TGTGCCAGCAGAGGACACGATCGAGGGGAGACCCAGTACTTC.

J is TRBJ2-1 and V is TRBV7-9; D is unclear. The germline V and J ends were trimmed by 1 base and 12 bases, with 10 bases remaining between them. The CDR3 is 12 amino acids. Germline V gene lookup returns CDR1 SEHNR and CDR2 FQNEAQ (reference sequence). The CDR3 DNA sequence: TGTGCCAGCAGCTTAGACGGATTTGTGCAGTTCTTC. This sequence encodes CASSLDGFVQFF.

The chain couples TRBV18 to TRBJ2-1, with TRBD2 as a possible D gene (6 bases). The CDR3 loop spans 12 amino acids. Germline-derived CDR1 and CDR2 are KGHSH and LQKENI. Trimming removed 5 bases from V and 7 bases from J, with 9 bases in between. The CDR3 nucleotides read TGTGCCAGCTCAGTCGGGGGAAATGAGCAGTTCTTC. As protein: CASSVGGNEQFF.

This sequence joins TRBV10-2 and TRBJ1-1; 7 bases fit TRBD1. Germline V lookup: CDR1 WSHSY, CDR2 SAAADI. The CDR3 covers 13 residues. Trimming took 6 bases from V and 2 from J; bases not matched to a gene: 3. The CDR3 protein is CASRQGGNTEAFF. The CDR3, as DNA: TGCGCCAGCAGGCAGGGGGGAAACACTGAAGCTTTCTTT.

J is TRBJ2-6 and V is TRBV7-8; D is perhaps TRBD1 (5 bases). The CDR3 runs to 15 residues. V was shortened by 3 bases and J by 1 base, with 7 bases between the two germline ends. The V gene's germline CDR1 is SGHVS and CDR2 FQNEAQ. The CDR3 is CASSLWTSGANVLTF. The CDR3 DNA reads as TGTGCCAGCAGCTTGTGGACATCTGGGGCCAACGTCCTGACTTTC.

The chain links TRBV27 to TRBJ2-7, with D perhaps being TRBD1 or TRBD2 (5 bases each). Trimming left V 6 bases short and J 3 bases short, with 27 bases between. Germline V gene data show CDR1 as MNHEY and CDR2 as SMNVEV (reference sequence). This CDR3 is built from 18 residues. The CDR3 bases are TGTGCCAGCAGCCTCTTACCCGATGCCGGGACGCTAAGCTACGAGCAGTACTTC. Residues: CASSLLPDAGTLSYEQYF.

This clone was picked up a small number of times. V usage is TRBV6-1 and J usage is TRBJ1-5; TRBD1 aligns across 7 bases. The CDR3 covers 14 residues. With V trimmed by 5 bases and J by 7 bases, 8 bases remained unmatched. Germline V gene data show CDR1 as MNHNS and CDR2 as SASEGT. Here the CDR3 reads CASSKTGLGQPQHF. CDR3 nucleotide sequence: TGTGCCAGCAGTAAGACAGGGTTAGGGCAGCCCCAGCATTTT.

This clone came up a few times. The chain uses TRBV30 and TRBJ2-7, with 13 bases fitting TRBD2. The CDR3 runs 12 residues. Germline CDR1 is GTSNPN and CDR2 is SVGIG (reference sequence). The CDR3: CAWGRLAGGVEV. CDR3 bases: TGTGCCTGGGGTCGACTAGCGGGAGGTGTGGAGGTC.

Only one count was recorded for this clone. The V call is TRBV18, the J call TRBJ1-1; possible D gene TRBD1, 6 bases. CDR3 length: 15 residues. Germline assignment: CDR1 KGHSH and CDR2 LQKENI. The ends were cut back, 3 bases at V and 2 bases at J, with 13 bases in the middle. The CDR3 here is CASSPSAQGNTEAFF. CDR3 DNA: TGTGCCAGCTCACCCAGCGCACAGGGAAACACTGAAGCTTTCTTT.

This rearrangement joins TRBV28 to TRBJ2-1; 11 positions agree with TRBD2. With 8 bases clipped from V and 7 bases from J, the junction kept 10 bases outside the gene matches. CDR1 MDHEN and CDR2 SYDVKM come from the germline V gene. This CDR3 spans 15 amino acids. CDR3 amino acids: CASGKLSGGANEQFF. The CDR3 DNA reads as TGTGCCAGCGGAAAACTTAGCGGGGGGGCGAATGAGCAGTTCTTC.

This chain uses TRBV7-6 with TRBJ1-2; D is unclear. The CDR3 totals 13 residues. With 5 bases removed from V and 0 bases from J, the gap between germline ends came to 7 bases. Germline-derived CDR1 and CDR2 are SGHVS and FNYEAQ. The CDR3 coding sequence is TGTGCCAGCAGCCCCGACTCTAACTATGGCTACACCTTC. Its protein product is CASSPDSNYGYTF.

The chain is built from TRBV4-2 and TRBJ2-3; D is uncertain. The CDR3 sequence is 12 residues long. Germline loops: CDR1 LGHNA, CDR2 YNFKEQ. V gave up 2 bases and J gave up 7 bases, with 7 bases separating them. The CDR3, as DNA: TGTGCCAGCAGCCAACCCCGGAATACGCAGTATTTT. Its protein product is CASSQPRNTQYF.

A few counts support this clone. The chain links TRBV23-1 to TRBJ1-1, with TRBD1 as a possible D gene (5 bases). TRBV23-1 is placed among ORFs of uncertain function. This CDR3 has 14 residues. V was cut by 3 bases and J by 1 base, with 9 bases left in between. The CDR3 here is CASSQGGENTEAFF. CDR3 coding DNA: TGCGCCAGCAGTCAGGGGGGGGAGAACACTGAAGCTTTCTTT.

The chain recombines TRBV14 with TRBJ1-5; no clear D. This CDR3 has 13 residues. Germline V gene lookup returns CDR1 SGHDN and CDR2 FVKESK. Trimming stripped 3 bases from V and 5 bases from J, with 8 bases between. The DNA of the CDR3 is TGTGCCAGCAGCCAGTTCTTAGATCAGCCCCAGCATTTT. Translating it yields CASSQFLDQPQHF.

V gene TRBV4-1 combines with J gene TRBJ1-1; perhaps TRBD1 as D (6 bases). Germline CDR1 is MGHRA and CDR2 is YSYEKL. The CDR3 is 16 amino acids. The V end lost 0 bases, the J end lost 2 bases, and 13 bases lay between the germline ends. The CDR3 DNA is TGCGCCAGCAGCCAAGAAGGGGGGCTGGGAAACACTGAAGCTTTCTTT. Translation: CASSQEGGLGNTEAFF.

The CDR3 DNA reads as TGCGCCAGCAGCCTCCAGGTGGCCCAGCCCCAGCATTTT. Translated: CASSLQVAQPQHF. The chain joins TRBV4-1 to TRBJ1-5, with D unresolved. The CDR3 loop spans 13 amino acids. Per germline, CDR1 MGHRA and CDR2 YSYEKL. V lost 4 bases, J lost 7 bases, and 11 bases lay in between.

The CDR3 DNA reads as TGTGCCAGCAGCTTGGGACAGGGGGAAGAGACCCAGTACTTC. It is translated as CASSLGQGEETQYF. V gene TRBV7-3 combines with J gene TRBJ2-5, with 11 bases identical to TRBD1. This CDR3 is 14 amino acids long. V trimming: 3 bases; J trimming: 3 bases; junction bases outside the gene matches: 0. CDR1 is SGHTA and CDR2 is FQGTGA in the germline V gene.

The CDR3 region is CASTRGDSNQPQHF. The CDR3 DNA follows: TGTGCCAGCACTCGAGGGGATAGCAATCAGCCCCAGCATTTT. V and J are TRBV9 and TRBJ1-5, with D tentatively TRBD1 (5 bases). Germline values: CDR1 SGDLS, CDR2 YYNGEE. The CDR3 has 14 amino acids. Trimming took off 6 bases at V and 0 bases at J, with 10 bases between the two ends.

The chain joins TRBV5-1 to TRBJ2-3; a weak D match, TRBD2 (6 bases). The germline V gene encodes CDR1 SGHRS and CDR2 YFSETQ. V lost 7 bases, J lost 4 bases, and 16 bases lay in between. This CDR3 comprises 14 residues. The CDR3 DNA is TGCGCCAGCCGAGAGGGAGGTTGGGCAGATACGCAGTATTTT. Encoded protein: CASREGGWADTQYF. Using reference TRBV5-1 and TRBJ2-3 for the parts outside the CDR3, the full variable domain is KAGVTQTPRYLIKTRGQQVTLSCSPISGHRSVSWYQQTPGQGLQFLFEYFSETQRNKGNFPGRFSGRQFSNSRSEMNVSTLELGDSALYLCASREGGWADTQYFGPGTRLTVL.

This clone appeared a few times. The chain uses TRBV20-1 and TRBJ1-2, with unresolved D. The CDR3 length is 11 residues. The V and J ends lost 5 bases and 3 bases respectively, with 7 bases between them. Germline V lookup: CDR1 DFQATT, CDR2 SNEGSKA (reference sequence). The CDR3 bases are TGCAGTGCTTTAGAAGACTATGGCTACACCTTC. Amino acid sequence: CSALEDYGYTF.

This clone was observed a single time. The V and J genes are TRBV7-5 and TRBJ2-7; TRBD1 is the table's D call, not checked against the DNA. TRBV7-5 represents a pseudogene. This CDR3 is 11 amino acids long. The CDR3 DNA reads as TGTGCCTTTGGGCCCTGGAACGAGCAGTACTTC. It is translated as CAFGPWNEQYF.

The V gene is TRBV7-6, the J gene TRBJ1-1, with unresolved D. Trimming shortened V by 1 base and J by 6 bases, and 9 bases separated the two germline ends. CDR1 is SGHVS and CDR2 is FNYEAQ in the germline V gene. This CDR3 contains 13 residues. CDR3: CASSLGRASEAFF. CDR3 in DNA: TGTGCCAGCAGCTTAGGACGGGCGTCTGAAGCTTTCTTT.

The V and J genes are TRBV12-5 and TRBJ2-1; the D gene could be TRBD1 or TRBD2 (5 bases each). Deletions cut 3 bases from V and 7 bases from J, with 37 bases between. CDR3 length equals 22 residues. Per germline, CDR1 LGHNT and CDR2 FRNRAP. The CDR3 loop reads CASGFTFNLRGRKLNGSNEQFF. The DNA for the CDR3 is TGTGCTAGTGGTTTCACGTTTAACCTCCGGGGACGAAAGCTGAATGGGTCTAATGAGCAGTTCTTC. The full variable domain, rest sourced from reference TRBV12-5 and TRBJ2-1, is DARVTQTPRHKVTEMGQEVTMRCQPILGHNTVFWYRQTMMQGLELLAYFRNRAPLDDSGMPKDRFSAEMPDATLATLKIQPSEPRDSAVYFCASGFTFNLRGRKLNGSNEQFFGPGTRLTVL.

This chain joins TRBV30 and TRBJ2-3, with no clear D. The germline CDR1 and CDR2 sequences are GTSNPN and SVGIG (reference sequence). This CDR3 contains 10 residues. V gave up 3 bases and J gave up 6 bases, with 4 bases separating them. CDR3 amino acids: CAWSWDTQYF. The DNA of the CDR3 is TGTGCCTGGAGCTGGGATACGCAGTATTTT.

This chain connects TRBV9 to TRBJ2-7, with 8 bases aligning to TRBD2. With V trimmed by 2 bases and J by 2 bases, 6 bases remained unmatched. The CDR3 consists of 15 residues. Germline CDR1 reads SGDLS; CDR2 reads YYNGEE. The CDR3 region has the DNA TGTGCCAGCAGCGTGCTAGCGGGTCACGCCTACGAGCAGTACTTC. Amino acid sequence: CASSVLAGHAYEQYF.

The CDR3 DNA is TGTGCCAGTAGTAGTACTAGCGGGAAGAAGTACTTC. Its protein product is CASSSTSGKKYF. V gene TRBV19 combines with J gene TRBJ2-5; 10 bases line up with TRBD2. V lost 4 bases and J lost 12; bases outside the gene matches: 5. Germline V gene lookup returns CDR1 LNHDA and CDR2 SQIVND (reference sequence). The CDR3 totals 12 residues.

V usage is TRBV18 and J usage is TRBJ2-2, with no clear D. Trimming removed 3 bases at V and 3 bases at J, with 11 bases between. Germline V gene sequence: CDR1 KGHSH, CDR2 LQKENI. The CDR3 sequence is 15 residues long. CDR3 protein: CASSPRFVDTGELFF. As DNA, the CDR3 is TGTGCCAGCTCACCGCGGTTCGTAGACACCGGGGAGCTGTTTTTT.

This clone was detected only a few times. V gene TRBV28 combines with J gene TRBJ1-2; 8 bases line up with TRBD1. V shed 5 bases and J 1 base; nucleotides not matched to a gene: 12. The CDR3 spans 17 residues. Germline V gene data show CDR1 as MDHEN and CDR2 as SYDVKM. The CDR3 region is CASSPTPRTGRNYGYTF. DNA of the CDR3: TGTGCCAGCAGTCCCACCCCAAGGACAGGGCGTAACTATGGCTACACCTTC.

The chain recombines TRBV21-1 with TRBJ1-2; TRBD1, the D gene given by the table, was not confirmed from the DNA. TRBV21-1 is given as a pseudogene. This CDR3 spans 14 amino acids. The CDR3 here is CASSKPRTAYGYTF. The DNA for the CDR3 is TGTGCCAGCAGCAAACCCCGGACAGCCTATGGCTACACCTTC.